In its sample, the clone carrying this T cell receptor beta chain is medium-sized. This entry belongs to a study of blood T cell repertoires in COVID-19. Study overall: Acute and convalescent COVID-19 samples came from the United States, Italy and Spain.

The protocol was immunoSEQ multiplex PCR, while the TCRdb copy is restricted to in-frame clones and leaves out a portion. The sample lists more than 40,000 clones, about 90% occurring once. Germline CDR1 reads SGHVS; CDR2 reads FQNEAQ. There are 15 residues in the CDR3. The junction had 13 bases not matched to a gene; V was cut back by 1 base and J by 11 bases. This chain joins TRBV7-8 and TRBJ2-7, with 8 bases matching TRBD2. The clonotype was recovered from a man older than 75 with acute or convalescent COVID-19. Sample: peripheral blood. The DNA for the CDR3 is TGTGCCAGCAGCTTAGTGTGGCGTAGCGGGGCCGGGAAGTACTTC. Translating it yields CASSLVWRSGAGKYF.